A selection of T cell receptor beta chains follows, all from one sample in a study of T cell repertoires in cytomegalovirus infection. The antigens of these receptors remain unknown. From the reads, TCRdb called clonotypes with MiXCR, one entry per CDR3 protein. The data contain 600,000 to 700,000 distinct CDR3 sequences, around 31% of them singletons. The sample consisted of cultured PBMCs, taken from culture after CMV antigen stimulation. Receptors originate from a human donor in good health (CMV status not recorded). Some clones in this sample may be carry-over from other donors' samples. CDR3s include the opening cysteine and the closing phenylalanine or tryptophan. D genes are given only for firm matches. The listing skips clone size in some rows; elsewhere it reads once, few, many or a size class.

v_gene	len	abundance	j_gene	d_gene	CDR3nt	CDR3aa
TRBV24-1	15	few	TRBJ2-1	-	TGTGCCACCAGTGACCCGGGCCCCACCTACAATGAGCAGTTCTTC	CATSDPGPTYNEQFF
TRBV20-1	11	-	TRBJ2-5	-	TGCAGTGCCTCCTTACAAGAGACCCAGTACTTC	CSASLQETQYF
TRBV12-3/TRBV12-4	16	-	TRBJ1-5	-	TGTGCCAGCAGTTTAGTTTCCGGGGCAGGGCAGAGGACCCAGCATTTT	CASSLVSGAGQRTQHF
TRBV11-2	14	-	TRBJ1-2	-	TGTGCCAGCAGCTCCAGGACGGTAAACTATGGCTACACCTTC	CASSSRTVNYGYTF
TRBV7-6	15	few	TRBJ2-6	-	TGTGCCAGCAGCTCTCGGGAGTCTGGGGCCAACGTCCTGACTTTC	CASSSRESGANVLTF
TRBV7-2	15	few	TRBJ1-5	-	TGTGCCAGCAGCTTAGACAGGTTAGGCAATCAGCCCCAGCATTTT	CASSLDRLGNQPQHF
TRBV19	19	few	TRBJ2-1	TRBD2	TGTGCCAGTAGTATAGATCAAAGACTAGCGGTGTCCAACTACAATGAGCAGTTCTTC	CASSIDQRLAVSNYNEQFF
TRBV4-2	15	few	TRBJ2-5	-	TGTGCCAGCAGCCAAGATTTACGGGGGTCGGAGACCCAGTACTTC	CASSQDLRGSETQYF
TRBV6-5	16	few	TRBJ1-5	-	TGTGCCAGCAGACCCAAGACAGGTAATAGCAATCAGCCCCAGCATTTT	CASRPKTGNSNQPQHF
TRBV5-4	16	-	TRBJ2-2	-	TGTGCCAGCAGCCCAGGAGGGGTCTTGGGCACCGGGGAGCTGTTTTTT	CASSPGGVLGTGELFF
TRBV2	14	-	TRBJ1-2	-	TGTGCCAGCAGAACCTCCCAAGGAATCAAGGGCTACACCTTC	CASRTSQGIKGYTF
TRBV3-1	15	few	TRBJ1-6	-	TGTGCCAGCAGCCAGCCAGGGGCCTATAATTCACCCCTCCACTTT	CASSQPGAYNSPLHF
TRBV7-8	16	few	TRBJ2-3	TRBD2	TGTGCCAGCAGTCGGGGGGATTACCGGGACACAGATACGCAGTATTTT	CASSRGDYRDTDTQYF
TRBV5-6	14	few	TRBJ2-7	-	TGTGCCAGCAGCTTGGACATGTCAGGAATCGAGCAGTACTTC	CASSLDMSGIEQYF
TRBV28	14	few	TRBJ1-6	-	TGTGCCAGCAGTTTTGCCAGGGGAGTGTCACCCCTCCACTTT	CASSFARGVSPLHF
TRBV7-2	14	-	TRBJ2-7	-	TGTGCCAGCAGCTTATTCCCTAGGAGCAACGAGCAGTACTTC	CASSLFPRSNEQYF
TRBV6-6	14	few	TRBJ1-2	-	TGTGCCAGCAAGTTGGCAGGATCTAACTATGGCTACACCTTC	CASKLAGSNYGYTF
TRBV7-4	10	few	TRBJ2-3	-	TGTGCCAGCAGCTTAGCAGGGAGACGGTTT	CASSLAGRRF
TRBV11-1	11	-	TRBJ2-7	-	TGTGCCAGCAGTACGTATCACGAGCAGTACTTC	CASSTYHEQYF
TRBV11-2	15	-	TRBJ2-7	-	TGTGCCAGCAGCACTTTTGCTGGGTATGGGTACGAGCAGTACTTC	CASSTFAGYGYEQYF
TRBV19	16	-	TRBJ1-5	TRBD1	TGTGCCAGTAGTATCGAAACAGGGGGAGGCAATCAGCCCCAGCATTTT	CASSIETGGGNQPQHF
TRBV5-1	14	-	TRBJ2-3	-	TGCGCCAGCAAGGTGGGGGCCCTCACAGATACGCAGTATTTT	CASKVGALTDTQYF
TRBV7-2	18	few	TRBJ2-5	-	TGTGCCAGCAGCCTTAGGATTGGGCGGGCGGACAACCTCGGGACCCAGTACTTC	CASSLRIGRADNLGTQYF
TRBV7-2	16	few	TRBJ2-2	-	TGTGCCAGCAGCTTCCTTGCCGGAGGGGCCGGCGGGGAGCTGTTTTTT	CASSFLAGGAGGELFF
TRBV7-8	14	many	TRBJ1-4	-	TGTGCCAGCAGCGAAATGGGATATCTTAGAAAACTGTTTTTT	CASSEMGYLRKLFF
TRBV20-1	15	-	TRBJ2-3	-	TGCAGTGCTAGGAAGGCAGGGTCAGTGGCAGATACGCAGTATTTT	CSARKAGSVADTQYF
TRBV20-1	14	-	TRBJ1-3	-	TGCAGTGCTAGAGACAGGGAGAGGGCAAACACCATATATTTT	CSARDRERANTIYF
TRBV7-6	13	many	TRBJ2-5	-	TGTGCCAGCAGCTTTGAGCCCCTGGAGACCCAGTACTTC	CASSFEPLETQYF
TRBV6-1	13	-	TRBJ2-1	-	TGTGCCAGCAGTGCAGGGCCCTACAATGAGCAGTTATTC	CASSAGPYNEQLF
TRBV7-2	16	many	TRBJ2-5	-	TGTGCCAGCAGCTTCATGGGTCTTCGACCGGCCGAGACCAAGTACTTC	CASSFMGLRPAETKYF
TRBV20-1	14	-	TRBJ2-7	TRBD2	TGCAGTGCCGGACGGGGCGGGAGCTCCTACGAGCAGTACTTC	CSAGRGGSSYEQYF
TRBV15	13	-	TRBJ1-4	-	TGTGCCACCAGCAGAGATTCGAGGGCAAAACTGTTTTTT	CATSRDSRAKLFF
TRBV4-1	17	-	TRBJ1-6	-	TGCGCCAGCAGCCAACAAGGTCCTGGTTTCTATAATTCACCCCTCCACTTT	CASSQQGPGFYNSPLHF
TRBV28	17	few	TRBJ2-1	TRBD2	TGTGCCAGCAGTTTTACTAGCGGGGATCCGAGGTACAATGAGCAGTTCTTC	CASSFTSGDPRYNEQFF
TRBV4-3	14	few	TRBJ2-7	-	TGCGCCAGCAGCCAAGATCCTGCGCACTACGAGCAGTACTTC	CASSQDPAHYEQYF
TRBV6-6	16	few	TRBJ2-3	TRBD2	TGTGCCAGCAGCCCGGGAGCGGGGGGCCGCACAGATACGCAGTATTTT	CASSPGAGGRTDTQYF
TRBV4-3	14	-	TRBJ2-1	TRBD2	TGCGCCAGCAGTAGGGGGACTAGTCTGTATGAGCAGTTCTTC	CASSRGTSLYEQFF
TRBV14	15	few	TRBJ2-5	TRBD2	TGTGCCAGCAGCCAGAGTAGCGGGGTACAAGAGACCCAGTACTTC	CASSQSSGVQETQYF
TRBV20-1	11	-	TRBJ2-2	-	TGCAGTGCTAGTGGCAGGGGAAAGGAATTTTTT	CSASGRGKEFF
TRBV15	15	-	TRBJ1-1	-	TGTGCCACCGGGGCGGGGGGGGGAGAGAACACTGAAGCTTTCTTT	CATGAGGGENTEAFF
TRBV7-2	14	many	TRBJ2-3	TRBD2	TGTGCCAGCAGGCGGGAGGACGGCACAGATACGCAGTATTTT	CASRREDGTDTQYF
TRBV20-1	16	-	TRBJ2-1	TRBD2	TGCAGTGCTAGAGCAACGGGACTAGCGGACGACAATGAGCAGTTCTTC	CSARATGLADDNEQFF
TRBV11-3	19	-	TRBJ2-1	TRBD1	TGTGCCAGCAGCCCCGGACAGGGCCAAGTCCGTAGCTCCTACAATGAGCAGTTCTTC	CASSPGQGQVRSSYNEQFF
TRBV24-1	17	few	TRBJ2-1	-	TGTGCCACCAGTGATTCCCTCCGGGCCAGGTCATACAATGAGCAGTTCTTC	CATSDSLRARSYNEQFF
TRBV7-2	15	many	TRBJ2-3	-	TGTGCCAGCAGCTTCCTAGGGACACATCCAGATACGCAGTATTTT	CASSFLGTHPDTQYF
TRBV7-2	12	many	TRBJ2-3	-	TGTGCCAGCAGCCCTAATTGGAATACGCAGTATTTT	CASSPNWNTQYF
TRBV10-3	14	-	TRBJ1-5	-	TGTGCCACACGCGGGCCAGGGGGCAATCAGCCCCAGCATTTT	CATRGPGGNQPQHF
TRBV7-2	16	many	TRBJ2-1	TRBD2	TGTGCCAGCAGCTCCACCGGGACTAGCGTTTTGAATGAGCAGTTCTTC	CASSSTGTSVLNEQFF
TRBV6-6	13	few	TRBJ1-4	-	TGTGCCAGCAGCTCCCCAACTACCGAAAAACTGTTTTTT	CASSSPTTEKLFF
TRBV30	14	once	TRBJ1-5	-	TGTGCCTGGAGTCCCGACAGAGAAAATCAGCCCCAGCATTTT	CAWSPDRENQPQHF
TRBV29-1	13	-	TRBJ1-2	TRBD1	TGCAGCGCCGGGGACAGAAACCGCTATGGCTACACCTTC	CSAGDRNRYGYTF
TRBV6-2/TRBV6-3	13	-	TRBJ2-1	TRBD2	TGTGCCAGCGGGACTAGGACCTACAATGAGCAGTTCTTC	CASGTRTYNEQFF
TRBV7-2	15	many	TRBJ2-1	-	TGTGCCAGCAGCTTCAGGAGTCACGGCTACAATGAGCAGTTCTTC	CASSFRSHGYNEQFF
TRBV7-4	11	-	TRBJ2-6	-	TGTGCCATCACGGGGGCCAACGTCCTGACTTTC	CAITGANVLTF
TRBV7-9	20	few	TRBJ2-3	TRBD2	TGTGCCAGCTATACCCAAAGCGGGGAGCCCCCTCGTTGGCCCACAGATACGCAGTATTTT	CASYTQSGEPPRWPTDTQYF